The next 29 T cell receptor beta chains were all read from a single sample in a study of radiation and T cells in renal cell carcinoma. Time point given: blood 4 weeks post-SBRT, at nephrectomy. Treatment meaning: 15 Gy SBRT to primary tumor, nephrectomy 4 weeks later. The protocol was immunoSEQ multiplex PCR, while the TCRdb copy is restricted to in-frame clones and leaves out a portion. The table records some 150,000 clones, less than 90% of them present only once. Sequences were derived from blood, sampled from a patient whose treatment included radiotherapy and nephrectomy. These receptors were obtained from a woman between 50 and 59 years old with renal cell carcinoma.

The J gene is TRBJ1-2, the V gene TRBV28; D is ambiguous. The CDR3 loop spans 14 amino acids. CDR1 is MDHEN and CDR2 is SYDVKM in the germline V gene. V lost 5 bases, J lost 4 bases, and 14 bases lay in between. In DNA form, the CDR3 reads TGTGCCAGCAGTGGGTTGGACGGAGGCTATGGCTACACCTTC. Its protein is CASSGLDGGYGYTF.

This rearrangement joins TRBV5-1 to TRBJ1-1; 8 nucleotides agree with TRBD1. The CDR3 has 17 residues. CDR1 and CDR2 from the germline V gene are SGHRS and YFSETQ. The ends lost 3 bases at V and 0 bases at J; junction bases unmatched: 10. The chain's CDR3 is CASSYPTGADLNTEAFF. CDR3 coding DNA: TGCGCCAGCAGCTATCCGACAGGGGCAGACCTGAACACTGAAGCTTTCTTT.

The chain links TRBV7-2 to TRBJ1-5; no definite D call. Germline CDR1 reads SGHTA; CDR2 reads FQGNSA. The CDR3 is made up of 15 amino acids. V dropped 0 bases and J dropped 0 bases, with 6 bases sitting between them. CDR3 sequence: CASSLARISNQPQHF. The CDR3 region has the DNA TGTGCCAGCAGCTTAGCAAGGATTAGCAATCAGCCCCAGCATTTT.

V is TRBV19 and J is TRBJ2-3; the match to TRBD2 covers 14 bases. Germline CDR1 LNHDA, CDR2 SQIVND (reference sequence). Losses at the gene ends were 5 bases for V and 0 bases for J; bases not matched to a gene: 7. The CDR3 is made up of 18 amino acids. The DNA for the CDR3 is TGTGCCAGTAGTGTGGGACTAGCGGGAGCGGGAAGCACAGATACGCAGTATTTT. Encoded protein: CASSVGLAGAGSTDTQYF.

This rearrangement joins TRBV5-1 to TRBJ1-1; 8 bases are shared with TRBD1. The ends lost 4 bases at V and 1 base at J; junction bases unmatched: 6. Germline V CDR1 and CDR2: SGHRS, YFSETQ. The CDR3 has 15 amino acids. CDR3 residues: CASSGRTGRNTEAFF. DNA for the CDR3: TGCGCCAGCAGCGGCCGGACAGGGAGGAACACTGAAGCTTTCTTT. Looking up the rest from reference TRBV5-1 and TRBJ1-1 gives the full variable domain: KAGVTQTPRYLIKTRGQQVTLSCSPISGHRSVSWYQQTPGQGLQFLFEYFSETQRNKGNFPGRFSGRQFSNSRSEMNVSTLELGDSALYLCASSGRTGRNTEAFFGQGTRLTVV.

The rearrangement uses TRBV5-1 and TRBJ2-1; D possibly corresponds to TRBD1 (5 bases). Per germline, CDR1 SGHRS and CDR2 YFSETQ. The CDR3 consists of 14 residues. V gave up 5 bases and J gave up 5 bases, with 14 bases separating them. The CDR3 bases are TGCGCCAGCAGGATAGGGGTTCAAAACAATGAGCAGTTCTTC. Encoded protein: CASRIGVQNNEQFF.

This clone occurred a few times. The sample holds other DNA sequences that translate to the same CDR3. The V call is TRBV27, the J call TRBJ2-6; D not certain. Looked up from germline, CDR1 is MNHEY and CDR2 is SMNVEV (reference sequence). V shed 6 bases and J shed 0 bases, with 6 bases lying between them. The CDR3 length is 14 residues. CDR3 bases: TGTGCCAGCAGCCTAAGCTCTGGGGCCAACGTCCTGACTTTC. Translation gives CASSLSSGANVLTF.

This chain joins TRBV7-2 and TRBJ2-3; D unclear. Looked up from germline, CDR1 is SGHTA and CDR2 is FQGNSA. Trimming pared 1 base from V and 0 bases from J, leaving 5 bases between. The length of the CDR3 is 14 residues. The CDR3 sequence is CASSLEVSTDTQYF. DNA of the CDR3: TGTGCCAGCAGCTTAGAAGTCAGCACAGATACGCAGTATTTT.

V usage is TRBV9 and J usage is TRBJ2-1, with no clear D. Germline assignment: CDR1 SGDLS and CDR2 YYNGEE. Between the trimmed V and J ends, which lost 0 bases and 5 bases, there was a span of 15 bases. The CDR3 length is 16 residues. The CDR3 sequence is CASSVGSPLMNNEQFF. As DNA, the CDR3 is TGTGCCAGCAGCGTAGGATCTCCCCTTATGAACAATGAGCAGTTCTTC.

The J gene is TRBJ1-1, the V gene TRBV19; 8 positions agree with TRBD1. V dropped 7 bases and J dropped 6; count of bases not matched to a gene: 7. The CDR3 is 13 residues long. Germline CDR1 LNHDA, CDR2 SQIVND (reference sequence). The CDR3 sequence: CASTLQGDPEAFF. The CDR3 DNA follows: TGTGCCAGTACTCTACAGGGGGACCCTGAAGCTTTCTTT.

The chain uses TRBV27 and TRBJ1-4; weak D call: TRBD1 (5 bases). The CDR3 is 12 residues long. Germline CDR1 MNHEY, CDR2 SMNVEV (reference sequence). V was clipped by 5 bases and J by 10 bases, with 11 bases between them. CDR3 residues: CASSQPGGKLFF. The CDR3 DNA reads as TGTGCCAGCAGTCAACCCGGGGGAAAACTGTTTTTT.

This chain connects TRBV9 to TRBJ2-1; D call uncertain. Trimming cost V 3 bases and J 7 bases, with 11 bases left between them. This CDR3 is 13 amino acids long. Germline V gene data show CDR1 as SGDLS and CDR2 as YYNGEE. The CDR3 bases are TGTGCCAGCAGCGCTCCCGTGGGAAATGAGCAGTTCTTC. This translates into CASSAPVGNEQFF.

This sequence joins TRBV28 and TRBJ1-1; D remains ambiguous. Germline assignment: CDR1 MDHEN and CDR2 SYDVKM. The length of the CDR3 is 14 residues. The ends were cut back, 3 bases at V and 1 base at J, with 9 bases in the middle. The CDR3 sequence is CASSFNQRNTEAFF. CDR3 DNA: TGTGCCAGCAGTTTTAACCAGCGGAACACTGAAGCTTTCTTT.

The V call is TRBV27, the J call TRBJ1-5, with 9 nucleotides matching TRBD1. Germline V gene lookup returns CDR1 MNHEY and CDR2 SMNVEV (reference sequence). V lost 4 bases to trimming and J lost 7 bases; unmatched junction nucleotides: 5. CDR3 length equals 14 residues. The CDR3 bases are TGTGCCAGCAGTTCAACAGGGGGCGGCCAGCCCCAGCATTTT. Its protein is CASSSTGGGQPQHF.

This sequence joins TRBV16 and TRBJ2-1; 8 positions match TRBD2. Unmatched junction bases numbered 8, after V lost 2 bases and J lost 5 bases. The CDR3 has 16 residues. Germline V gene lookup returns CDR1 KGHSY and CDR2 FQNENV. The CDR3, as DNA: TGTGCCAGCAGCCAAGTCGGTAGCGGGACGCACAATGAGCAGTTCTTC. As protein: CASSQVGSGTHNEQFF.

The J gene is TRBJ2-1, the V gene TRBV5-1, with D possibly being TRBD1 or TRBD2 (6 bases each). The ends were cut back, 1 base at V and 7 bases at J, with 18 bases in the middle. CDR3 size: 16 residues. Per the germline V gene, CDR1 is SGHRS and CDR2 is YFSETQ. CDR3 nucleotides: TGCGCCAGCAGCTTGTGGGGGGACACCATGGGGAATGAGCAGTTCTTC. It is translated as CASSLWGDTMGNEQFF.

This chain connects TRBV18 to TRBJ2-7; D is unclear. This CDR3 is 14 amino acids long. The V end lost 3 bases, the J end lost 3 bases, and 12 bases lay between the germline ends. Germline V CDR1 and CDR2: KGHSH, LQKENI. For the CDR3, the DNA is TGTGCCAGCTCACCGAACAGAATCGACTACGAGCAGTACTTC. Translating it yields CASSPNRIDYEQYF.

The CDR3 DNA follows: TGTGCCAGCAGCTTATCGACAGGGGGAACTGAAAAACTGTTTTTT. Residues: CASSLSTGGTEKLFF. The chain has TRBV5-4 and TRBJ1-4; TRBD1 matches 9 bases. The J segment lost 7 bases and the V segment lost 2 bases, leaving 6 bases of the junction unmatched. Germline V lookup: CDR1 SGHNT, CDR2 YYREEE (reference sequence). This CDR3 contains 15 residues.

The genes are TRBV7-2 and TRBJ2-3; no clear D gene. Germline loops: CDR1 SGHTA, CDR2 FQGNSA. The CDR3 is 15 amino acids. Trimming stripped 1 base from V and 2 bases from J, with 10 bases between. CDR3 in DNA: TGTGCCAGCAGCTTAGTTCTCCAATACACAGATACGCAGTATTTT. Encoded protein: CASSLVLQYTDTQYF.

V and J are TRBV19 and TRBJ1-2; D unresolved. Germline-derived CDR1 and CDR2 are LNHDA and SQIVND (reference sequence). The CDR3 length is 14 residues. V was trimmed by 3 bases and J by 3 bases, leaving 11 bases between them. CDR3: CASSIPGLHYGYTF. As DNA, the CDR3 is TGTGCCAGTAGTATCCCCGGGCTCCACTATGGCTACACCTTC. Together with reference TRBV19 and TRBJ1-2, the CDR3 gives the full variable domain: DGGITQSPKYLFRKEGQNVTLSCEQNLNHDAMYWYRQDPGQGLRLIYYSQIVNDFQKGDIAEGYSVSREKKESFPLTVTSAQKNPTAFYLCASSIPGLHYGYTFGSGTRLTVV.

The chain links TRBV7-9 to TRBJ1-5, with D perhaps TRBD1 (5 bases). The CDR3 totals 17 residues. Germline CDR1 reads SEHNR; CDR2 reads FQNEAQ (reference sequence). The germline V and J ends were trimmed by 2 bases and 3 bases, with 17 bases remaining between them. The CDR3 coding sequence is TGTGCCAGCAGCTTAACAGGAGGTAGGAGCGACAATCAGCCCCAGCATTTT. Encoded protein: CASSLTGGRSDNQPQHF. Full variable domain (outside the CDR3, taken from reference TRBV7-9 and TRBJ1-5): DTGVSQNPRHKITKRGQNVTFRCDPISEHNRLYWYRQTLGQGPEFLTYFQNEAQLEKSRLLSDRFSAERPKGSFSTLEIQRTEQGDSAMYLCASSLTGGRSDNQPQHFGDGTRLSIL.

The chain carries TRBV5-6 and TRBJ2-7; the D gene is possibly TRBD1 (6 bases). The CDR3 is 14 residues long. The V end was cut by 0 bases, the J end by 2 bases, with 9 bases between. The germline V gene has CDR1 SGHDT and CDR2 YYEEEE. The CDR3 sequence is CASSLAGVPYEQYF. CDR3 nucleotide sequence: TGTGCCAGCAGCTTGGCAGGGGTCCCCTACGAGCAGTACTTC.

This chain links TRBV7-8 with TRBJ2-2; D is perhaps TRBD1 or TRBD2 (5 bases each). V was clipped by 2 bases and J by 6 bases, with 7 bases between them. The length of the CDR3 is 13 residues. Germline values: CDR1 SGHVS, CDR2 FQNEAQ. The CDR3 here is CASSLSGPGELFF. In DNA form, the CDR3 reads TGTGCCAGCAGCTTATCGGGGCCCGGGGAGCTGTTTTTT. Combining the CDR3 with reference TRBV7-8 and TRBJ2-2 gives the whole variable domain GAGVSQSPRYKVAKRGQDVALRCDPISGHVSLFWYQQALGQGPEFLTYFQNEAQLDKSGLPSDRFFAERPEGSVSTLKIQRTQQEDSAVYLCASSLSGPGELFFGEGSRLTVL.

The chain recombines TRBV5-1 with TRBJ2-7, with D possibly TRBD2 on 6 matching bases. CDR3 length: 17 residues. Trimming cost V 5 bases and J 0 bases, with 21 bases left between them. CDR1 is SGHRS, CDR2 YFSETQ, per germline. DNA of the CDR3: TGCGCCAGCAGAAGTGTCTCCCCGGGACTGAGCTCCTACGAGCAGTACTTC. It codes for CASRSVSPGLSSYEQYF. Complete variable domain (other parts from reference TRBV5-1 and TRBJ2-7): KAGVTQTPRYLIKTRGQQVTLSCSPISGHRSVSWYQQTPGQGLQFLFEYFSETQRNKGNFPGRFSGRQFSNSRSEMNVSTLELGDSALYLCASRSVSPGLSSYEQYFGPGTRLTVT.

This chain joins TRBV30 and TRBJ2-2, with D unresolved. From germline, CDR1 is GTSNPN and CDR2 SVGIG (reference sequence). CDR3 length: 13 residues. V was pared by 0 bases and J by 7 bases, with 9 bases between. The CDR3 loop reads CAWSVPPRGELFF. The CDR3 DNA reads TGTGCCTGGAGTGTACCGCCACGCGGGGAGCTGTTTTTT.

The chain joins TRBV6-5 to TRBJ2-1, with D possibly matching TRBD1 (6 bases). The length of the CDR3 is 13 residues. Germline CDR1 and CDR2: MNHEY and SVGAGI. V lost 6 bases, J lost 1 base, and 7 bases lay in between. The CDR3 DNA is TGTGCCAGCAGCAGGGGTTCCTACAATGAGCAGTTCTTC. This sequence encodes CASSRGSYNEQFF.

In nucleotides, the CDR3 is TGTGCCAGCAAGGCCGTCGGAGGAAATTCACCCCTCCACTTT. Its translation is CASKAVGGNSPLHF. The J gene is TRBJ1-6, the V gene TRBV7-2; D ambiguous. Deletions cut 7 bases from V and 7 bases from J, with 14 bases between. The CDR3 is made up of 14 amino acids. The germline V gene encodes CDR1 SGHTA and CDR2 FQGNSA.

The J gene is TRBJ1-6, the V gene TRBV2; D gene uncertain. The CDR3 loop spans 14 amino acids. V was shortened by 6 bases and J by 7 bases, with 13 bases between the two germline ends. Germline V lookup: CDR1 SNHLY, CDR2 FYNNEI. The CDR3: CASSPGLMNSPLHF. The CDR3 DNA sequence: TGTGCCAGCAGCCCAGGACTGATGAATTCACCCCTCCACTTT.

V usage is TRBV9 and J usage is TRBJ2-3, with a weak D call TRBD1 (6 bases). Germline V lookup: CDR1 SGDLS, CDR2 YYNGEE. CDR3 length equals 18 residues. V gave up 0 bases and J gave up 4 bases, with 21 bases separating them. The CDR3 protein is CASSVGFSGVGVPDTQYF. CDR3 bases: TGTGCCAGCAGCGTAGGCTTTTCAGGGGTAGGGGTCCCAGATACGCAGTATTTT.